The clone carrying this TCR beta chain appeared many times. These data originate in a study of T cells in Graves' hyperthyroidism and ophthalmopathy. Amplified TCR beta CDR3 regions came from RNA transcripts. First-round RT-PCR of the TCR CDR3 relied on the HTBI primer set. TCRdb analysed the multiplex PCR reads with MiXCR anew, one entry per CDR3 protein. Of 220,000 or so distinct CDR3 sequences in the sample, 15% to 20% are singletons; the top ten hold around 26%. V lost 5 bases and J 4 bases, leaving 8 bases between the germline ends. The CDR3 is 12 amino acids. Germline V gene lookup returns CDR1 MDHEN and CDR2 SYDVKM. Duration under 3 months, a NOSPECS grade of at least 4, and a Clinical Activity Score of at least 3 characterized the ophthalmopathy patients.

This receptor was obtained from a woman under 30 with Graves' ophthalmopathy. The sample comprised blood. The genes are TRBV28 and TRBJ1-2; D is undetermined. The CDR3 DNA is TGTGCCAGCAGTCCCCCGAGCTATGGCTACACCTTC. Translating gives CASSPPSYGYTF.